These 16 T cell receptor beta chains share one sample of origin, sequenced in a study of cytomegalovirus exposure and HLA in healthy donors. Primers for the PCR totalled 60 Vbeta and 13 Jbeta. The protocol was immunoSEQ multiplex PCR, while the TCRdb copy is restricted to in-frame clones and leaves out a portion. The sample holds more than 100,000 clones, 82% seen once. The sample was PBMCs. The receptor set was obtained from a woman in her forties or fifties in good health and CMV-seropositive.

This chain uses TRBV18 with TRBJ2-1; D might be TRBD2 (6 bases). The length of the CDR3 is 14 residues. V dropped 3 bases and J dropped 7 bases, with 13 bases sitting between them. CDR1 KGHSH and CDR2 LQKENI come from the germline V gene. In DNA, the CDR3 is TGTGCCAGCTCACCGCCGGCGGGGCGGAATGAGCAGTTCTTC. Its protein product is CASSPPAGRNEQFF.

This CDR3 is CASSLAGSRNEQFF. DNA for the CDR3: TGTGCCAGCAGTTTAGCCGGGAGTAGGAATGAGCAGTTCTTC. The V and J genes are TRBV28 and TRBJ2-1, with D possibly TRBD2 on 6 matching bases. Trimming removed 2 bases from V and 7 bases from J, with 12 bases in between. The CDR3 is made up of 14 amino acids. Germline loops: CDR1 MDHEN, CDR2 SYDVKM.

V is TRBV30 and J is TRBJ2-6, with D unclear. The V end lost 1 base, the J end lost 0 bases, and 7 bases lay between the germline ends. The CDR3 has 15 amino acids. Germline lookup yields CDR1 GTSNPN and CDR2 SVGIG (reference sequence). The CDR3 reads CAWSGAYSGANVLTF. The CDR3 DNA reads as TGTGCCTGGAGTGGGGCCTACTCTGGGGCCAACGTCCTGACTTTC.

The genes are TRBV27 and TRBJ2-1; 9 positions agree with TRBD1. The CDR3 is 16 residues long. V trimming: 6 bases; J trimming: 8 bases; junction bases outside the gene matches: 14. Looked up from germline, CDR1 is MNHEY and CDR2 is SMNVEV (reference sequence). The CDR3 region is CASSPRPGQGLYEQFF. The CDR3 DNA is TGTGCCAGCAGCCCCAGGCCGGGACAGGGTTTGTATGAGCAGTTCTTC.

This clone was detected only a few times. The J gene is TRBJ2-7, the V gene TRBV13; 8 positions agree with TRBD2. The CDR3 runs 15 residues. The V and J ends lost 3 bases and 7 bases, in that order; junction bases with no gene match: 11. CDR1 is PRHDT and CDR2 is FYEKMQ in the germline V gene (reference sequence). CDR3 bases: TGTGCCAGCAGCTTTGGCGGGAGGACCGCCTGGGAGCAGTACTTC. Residues: CASSFGGRTAWEQYF.

The chain uses TRBV27 and TRBJ1-6, with 8 nucleotides matching TRBD1. The germline CDR1 and CDR2 sequences are MNHEY and SMNVEV (reference sequence). V trimming: 3 bases; J trimming: 4 bases; junction bases outside the gene matches: 8. The CDR3 is made up of 17 amino acids. The CDR3: CASSFFPTGDYNSPLHF. The CDR3 nucleotides read TGTGCCAGCAGTTTCTTCCCGACAGGGGATTATAATTCACCCCTCCACTTT.

The rearrangement uses TRBV28 and TRBJ2-1, with TRBD1 as a possible D gene (6 bases). The CDR3 sequence is 14 residues long. Trimming took 2 bases from V and 4 from J, leaving 9 bases between them. Germline lookup yields CDR1 MDHEN and CDR2 SYDVKM. CDR3 DNA: TGTGCCAGCAGTTTACTTACAGGGTACAATGAGCAGTTCTTC. It specifies CASSLLTGYNEQFF.

The rearrangement uses TRBV5-4 and TRBJ2-1, with D unclear. The germline V gene encodes CDR1 SGHNT and CDR2 YYREEE (reference sequence). V was trimmed by 4 bases and J by 10 bases, leaving 15 bases between them. The CDR3 length is 13 residues. In nucleotides, the CDR3 is TGTGCCAGCAGCCCAGAGCCGACCGGGGAGCAGTTCTTC. It yields the protein CASSPEPTGEQFF.

The chain carries TRBV7-8 and TRBJ1-1; D remains ambiguous. V dropped 3 bases and J dropped 7 bases, with 15 bases sitting between them. The CDR3 runs to 14 residues. Germline assignment: CDR1 SGHVS and CDR2 FQNEAQ. The CDR3 DNA follows: TGTGCCAGCAGCTTCGGCAGGCCGTCTGGTGAAGCTTTCTTT. This translates into CASSFGRPSGEAFF. Filled out from reference TRBV7-8 and TRBJ1-1, the complete variable domain reads GAGVSQSPRYKVAKRGQDVALRCDPISGHVSLFWYQQALGQGPEFLTYFQNEAQLDKSGLPSDRFFAERPEGSVSTLKIQRTQQEDSAVYLCASSFGRPSGEAFFGQGTRLTVV.

The gene calls are TRBV19 and TRBJ2-7, with 9 bases that match TRBD1. The CDR3 contains 16 residues. Per germline, CDR1 LNHDA and CDR2 SQIVND (reference sequence). V lost 5 bases, J lost 3 bases, and 11 bases stayed unmatched. The CDR3 coding sequence is TGTGCCAGTAGTTTGGAAGGGACAGGGTCACACTACGAGCAGTACTTC. It yields the protein CASSLEGTGSHYEQYF.

This clone was counted between two and nine times. The rearrangement links TRBV7-9 to TRBJ2-1, with TRBD2 identical over 9 bases. Germline CDR1 SEHNR, CDR2 FQNEAQ (reference sequence). The CDR3 spans 16 residues. With 3 bases clipped from V and 1 base from J, the junction kept 4 bases outside the gene matches. The CDR3: CASSFGLAFSYNEQFF. CDR3 coding DNA: TGTGCCAGCAGCTTCGGACTAGCGTTTTCCTACAATGAGCAGTTCTTC. Using reference TRBV7-9 and TRBJ2-1 for the parts outside the CDR3, the full variable domain is DTGVSQNPRHKITKRGQNVTFRCDPISEHNRLYWYRQTLGQGPEFLTYFQNEAQLEKSRLLSDRFSAERPKGSFSTLEIQRTEQGDSAMYLCASSFGLAFSYNEQFFGPGTRLTVL.

The V and J genes are TRBV5-1 and TRBJ2-3, with TRBD2 matching over 14 bases. The V gene end was trimmed by 5 bases and the J gene end by 7 bases; junction bases not matched to a gene: 3. Germline V gene data show CDR1 as SGHRS and CDR2 as YFSETQ. This CDR3 region has 14 residues. CDR3 sequence reads: CASRTSGGVHTQYF. Written as DNA, the CDR3 is TGCGCCAGCAGGACTAGCGGGGGGGTACATACGCAGTATTTT.

The chain couples TRBV5-6 to TRBJ2-1; 10 positions agree with TRBD2. CDR1 is SGHDT, CDR2 YYEEEE, per germline. CDR3 length: 15 residues. The V gene end was trimmed by 2 bases and the J gene end by 4 bases; junction bases not matched to a gene: 3. The CDR3 loop reads CASSFSGGTYNEQFF. CDR3 nucleotides: TGTGCCAGCAGCTTTAGCGGGGGGACTTACAATGAGCAGTTCTTC.

This chain uses TRBV28 with TRBJ1-5; 8 bases are shared with TRBD1. The germline V gene has CDR1 MDHEN and CDR2 SYDVKM. CDR3 length: 14 residues. Losses at the gene ends were 6 bases for V and 3 bases for J; bases not matched to a gene: 4. This chain's CDR3 is CASRRTGTNQPQHF. In DNA form, the CDR3 reads TGTGCCAGCAGGCGGACAGGGACCAATCAGCCCCAGCATTTT.

This sequence joins TRBV28 and TRBJ2-2; TRBD1 matches at 8 bases. Per germline, CDR1 MDHEN and CDR2 SYDVKM. V gave up 6 bases and J gave up 2 bases; unmatched junction bases: 11. This CDR3 region has 17 residues. The DNA of the CDR3 is TGTGCCAGCAGACCCTACTCCGGGACAGGCAACACCGGGGAGCTGTTTTTT. It translates to CASRPYSGTGNTGELFF.

The gene calls are TRBV9 and TRBJ1-1; 11 bases agree with TRBD1. CDR1 and CDR2 (germline): SGDLS, YYNGEE. V lost 3 bases and J lost 5; bases outside the gene matches: 12. This CDR3 contains 17 residues. CDR3 sequence (DNA): TGTGCCAGCAGCGGAAACAGGGACAGGGGGAGAGGGACTGAAGCTTTCTTT. Residues: CASSGNRDRGRGTEAFF.